In its sample, the clone carrying this TCR beta chain was seen a few times. Its antigen is as yet unknown. Assay used: immunoSEQ multiplex PCR; TCRdb lists only in-frame clones, some missing. Of a few thousand clones listed, around 69% are singletons. Germline lookup yields CDR1 ENHRY and CDR2 SYGVKD. CDR3 size: 14 residues. Trimming took off 2 bases at V and 4 bases at J, with 11 bases between the two ends. The data were taken from a study of CD8 T cell repertoires and HIV-1 epitope variants. At the level of the study: Twenty-five autologous and known Gag and Nef epitope variant peptides each stimulated T cells separately. An uncultured baseline aliquot held 1M T cells.

The specimen was cultured CD8+ T cells derived from PBMCs. This chain links TRBV10-3 with TRBJ1-1; D not resolved. This TCR was recovered from a male donor with HIV. The CDR3 bases are TGTGCCATCAGTGAGAACTTCGAGGGCACTGAAGCTTTCTTT. It is translated as CAISENFEGTEAFF.